This TCR beta chain is from a study of shared clonotypes between healthy human individuals. Data came from immunoSEQ multiplex PCR; TCRdb stores just in-frame clones and leaves some out. Of approximately 710,000 clones in the sample, roughly 91% were seen once. The CDR3 contains 15 residues. Germline V CDR1 and CDR2: MGHRA, YSYEKL. V lost 4 bases to trimming and J lost 4 bases, with 13 bases between them. This clone was observed a few times. At the DNA level, this CDR3 is encoded by other sequences in the same sample as well. Sequenced input: memory CD8+ T cells from PBMCs. The subset denotes: CD45RO+ cells pooled with CCR7-negative TemRA cells. The chain employs TRBV4-1 and TRBJ2-2, with D perhaps matching TRBD2 (6 bases). This receptor was taken from a man aged 18 to 29 in good health. Some clones in this sample may be carry-over from other donors' samples. The CDR3 here is CASSPLGGGTGELFF. CDR3 DNA: TGCGCCAGCAGCCCCCTCGGGGGAGGCACCGGGGAGCTGTTTTTT.